This section outlines one T cell receptor (beta chain) sequence together with its context. A sample-barcoded 5' primer and a J-beta primer mix were used in a second PCR of about 6 to 12 cycles. Sequencing recovered at least 2.5 million CDR3-containing paired-end reads from each sample. TCRdb itself ran the 5' RACE reads through MiXCR, one entry per CDR3 protein. This repertoire shows over a million distinct CDR3 sequences, roughly 45% found once; its top ten account for 6.5% to 10%. These data belong to a study of blood T cells in healthy people across ages. V lost 2 bases, J lost 3 bases, and 19 bases lay in between. This CDR3 has 18 residues. Germline V gene data show CDR1 as ENHRY and CDR2 as SYGVKD.

This sequence joins TRBV10-3 and TRBJ1-4; no clear D gene. The receptor was isolated from a woman aged 18-30 years in good health. The material sequenced was blood. The CDR3 DNA is TGTGCCATCAGTGAGGTCCCCAGTGATGGTCCGGCTAATGAAAAACTGTTTTTT. It encodes CAISEVPSDGPANEKLFF.